The rows below give T cell receptor beta chains drawn from one sample of a study of early T cells in non-severe SARS-CoV-2 infection. TCRdb recomputed calls from the 5' RACE reads with MiXCR, one row per CDR3 protein. The data contain some 80,000 distinct CDR3 sequences, 5% of them singletons. Sample: whole blood, taken at baseline. These receptor sequences come from an adult who was a healthcare worker with PCR-confirmed SARS-CoV-2 infection or an uninfected control (not recorded which). The CDR3 runs from the conserved cysteine through the conserved F or W.

>TRBJ1-5|16|TRBV27
CASSWGGQGSNQPQHF
>TRBJ1-2|15|TRBV18
CASSPRQGNYDGYTF
>TRBJ1-1|11|TRBV9
CASSRTGEAFF
>TRBJ1-2|14|TRBV6-5
CASSKLQGRGGYTF
>TRBJ2-7|14|TRBV27
CASSLSYRGNEQYF
>TRBJ2-5|15|TRBV20-1
CSATWTGWGQETQYF
>TRBJ2-5|13|TRBV20-1
CSARWGDQETQYF
>TRBJ2-7|13|TRBV27
CASSLHGAYEQYF
>TRBJ2-2|16|TRBV20-1
CSARGVQVPNTGELFF
>TRBJ2-1|14|TRBV29-1
CSVEGIGPYNEQFF
>TRBJ2-2|14|TRBV7-9
CASSLDLNTGELFF
>TRBJ2-7|14|TRBV5-1
CASSRRDNSYEQYF
>TRBJ1-3|15|TRBV7-6
CASSSRPGRGNTIYF
>TRBJ1-5|12|TRBV5-6
CASSGSNQPQHF
>TRBJ2-3|14|TRBV20-1
CSARDRTNTDTQYF
>TRBJ1-2|13|TRBV27
CASSAGGPDGYTF
>TRBJ1-2|13|TRBV6-6
CASSLKGTEGYTF
>TRBJ2-1|13|TRBV10-3
CAISPLENNEQFF
>TRBJ1-2|14|TRBV12-3/TRBV12-4
CASSPSQGAAGYTF
>TRBJ1-5|14|TRBV12-3/TRBV12-4
CASSQGGFNQPQHF
>TRBJ2-1|14|TRBV29-1
CSVIPTRTSQRQFF
>TRBJ2-7|14|TRBV5-1
CASSPWDRHHEQYF
>TRBJ2-3|12|TRBV25-1
CASSVSTDTQYF
>TRBJ2-2|16|TRBV2
CASGGQPSGSTGELFF
>TRBJ2-7|12|TRBV2
CASGDRPYEQYF
>TRBJ1-2|14|TRBV5-1
CASSPPWQGYGYTF
>TRBJ1-1|14|TRBV5-1
CASSLEGRVTEAFF
>TRBJ1-3|15|TRBV11-2
CASSSWTRAGNTIYF
>TRBJ2-1|16|TRBV5-5
CASTLSGRPSYNEQFF
>TRBJ2-1|15|TRBV7-6
CASSPAGGFYNEQFF
>TRBJ2-5|15|TRBV12-3/TRBV12-4
CASSPRGQGQETQYF
>TRBJ2-5|13|TRBV20-1
CSAIPTPRETQYF
>TRBJ1-1|14|TRBV28
CASSLVQTNTEAFF
>TRBJ2-7|16|TRBV6-5
CASSYFGFTLAYEQYF
>TRBJ2-1|15|TRBV5-4
CASSLQGGAYNEQFF
>TRBJ2-5|13|TRBV7-7
CASSLSPGETQYF
>TRBJ1-2|13|TRBV2
CASSSGGAYGNTF
>TRBJ1-6|16|TRBV7-2
CASSLRGQGLNSPLHF
>TRBJ2-1|13|TRBV5-1
CASRSGVGNEQFF
>TRBJ1-4|13|TRBV12-3/TRBV12-4
CASSLTGEEKLFF
>TRBJ2-3|16|TRBV10-1
CASSDSGQGLRDTQYF
>TRBJ1-2|14|TRBV3-1
CASSQGSQTYGYTF
>TRBJ1-5|13|TRBV19
CASSMAAPWPQHF
>TRBJ2-3|15|TRBV6-5
CASTEGLPIGATQYF
>TRBJ1-2|14|TRBV5-4
CASSRDRQGYGYTF
>TRBJ2-7|11|TRBV6-2/TRBV6-3
CASRNGYEQYF
>TRBJ2-1|16|TRBV4-1
CASSQGDRGFYNEQFF
>TRBJ2-6|17|TRBV18
CASSPSRQGSGANVLTF
>TRBJ2-7|13|TRBV7-6
CASSLETSREQYF
>TRBJ2-1|14|TRBV7-9
CASSFRAAMGEQFF
>TRBJ2-1|17|TRBV7-6
CASSLASWTAGYNEQFF
>TRBJ1-4|16|TRBV29-1
CSGLGTGAAPGEKLFF
>TRBJ1-1|14|TRBV12-3/TRBV12-4
CASTQGGLNTEAFF
>TRBJ2-7|15|TRBV12-3/TRBV12-4
CASNPGAAPSYEQYF
>TRBJ2-2|13|TRBV7-3
CASSESVTGELFF
>TRBJ2-1|15|TRBV9
CASSVSGRTNNEQFF
>TRBJ2-6|17|TRBV11-2
CASTRHRGYSGANVLTF
>TRBJ1-2|13|TRBV6-1
CASSILVGGGYTF
>TRBJ2-7|14|TRBV18
CASSPLGQGDEQYF